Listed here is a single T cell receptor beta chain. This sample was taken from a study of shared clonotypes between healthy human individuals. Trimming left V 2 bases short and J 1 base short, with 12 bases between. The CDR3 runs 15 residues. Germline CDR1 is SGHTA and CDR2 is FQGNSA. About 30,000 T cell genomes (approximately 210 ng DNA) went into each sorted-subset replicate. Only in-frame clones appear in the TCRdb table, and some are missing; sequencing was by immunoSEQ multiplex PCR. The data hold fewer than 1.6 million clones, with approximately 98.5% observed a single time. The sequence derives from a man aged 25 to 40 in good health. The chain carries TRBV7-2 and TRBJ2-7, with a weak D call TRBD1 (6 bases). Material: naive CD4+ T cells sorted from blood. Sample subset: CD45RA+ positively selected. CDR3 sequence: CASSLHPDSSYEQYF. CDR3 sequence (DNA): TGTGCCAGCAGCTTACACCCGGACAGTTCCTACGAGCAGTACTTC.